The 13 T cell receptor beta chains in this list originate from one sample, sequenced in a study of shared clonotypes between healthy human individuals. The table came from immunoSEQ multiplex PCR; TCRdb's copy has only in-frame clones and leaves some out. Among millions of clones listed, approximately 90% were seen once. Sequencing input: naive CD4+ T cells sorted from blood. Documented subset: CD45RA+ positively selected. The source is a man aged 18 to 29 in good health.

J is TRBJ2-5 and V is TRBV7-2, with 12 positions matching TRBD2. J gave up 3 bases and V 5 bases, and 4 bases lay outside the gene matches. The germline CDR1 and CDR2 sequences are SGHTA and FQGNSA. CDR3 size: 15 residues. The CDR3 sequence is CASSPTSGSEETQYF. The CDR3 coding sequence is TGTGCCAGCAGCCCGACTAGCGGGAGTGAAGAGACCCAGTACTTC.

Note on this clone: Other DNA sequences in this sample translate to the same CDR3. This chain connects TRBV2 to TRBJ2-3, with 14 bases matching TRBD2. CDR3 length: 16 amino acids. Trimming at V came to 4 bases and at J to 3 bases, leaving 3 bases not matched to a gene. Germline CDR1 is SNHLY and CDR2 is FYNNEI. CDR3 coding DNA: TGTGCCAGCAGTGGGGGGACTAGCGGGGGTACAGATACGCAGTATTTT. Translation gives CASSGGTSGGTDTQYF.

The gene calls are TRBV5-8 and TRBJ1-1, with D hard to call. Trimming pared 0 bases from V and 1 base from J, leaving 7 bases between. CDR1 and CDR2 from the germline V gene are SGHTS and YDEGEE. The CDR3 spans 14 residues. The CDR3 reads CASSLALGNTEAFF. The CDR3 bases are TGTGCCAGCAGCTTGGCTCTCGGGAACACTGAAGCTTTCTTT.

Concerning this clone itself: Other DNA sequences from this sample encode an identical CDR3 as well. The chain carries TRBV7-2 and TRBJ2-5, with D possibly matching TRBD1 (5 bases). Trimming stripped 1 base from V and 1 base from J, with 13 bases between. Per germline, CDR1 SGHTA and CDR2 FQGNSA. The length of the CDR3 is 16 residues. CDR3 loop: CASSLGLGRIQETQYF. The CDR3 region has the DNA TGTGCCAGCAGCTTAGGGTTGGGGCGAATCCAAGAGACCCAGTACTTC.

Turning to this clone: An end of the junction differs from the germline gene, which may be a read error. The chain links TRBV29-1 to TRBJ2-2; weak D call: TRBD2 (6 bases). This CDR3 has 15 amino acids. CDR1 and CDR2 from the germline V gene are SQVTM and ANQGSEA. CDR3 nucleotide sequence: TGCAGCGTTGACTTATACGGGAGCGGTACCGGGGAGCCGTTTTTT. Protein product: CSVDLYGSGTGEPFF.

DNA for the CDR3: TGCGCCAGCAGTGACCGGTTAGGGCGCGAGCAGTACTTC. Translation: CASSDRLGREQYF. The chain has TRBV10-1 and TRBJ2-7; no definite D call. Germline CDR1 and CDR2: WNHNN and SYGVQD (reference sequence). This CDR3 is 13 amino acids long. V was pared by 3 bases and J by 6 bases, with 12 bases between.

A word on this clone: The sample carries other DNA sequences with the same CDR3. The gene calls are TRBV5-1 and TRBJ2-7; 11 bases are a match to TRBD1. The V gene end was trimmed by 4 bases and the J gene end by 2 bases; junction bases not matched to a gene: 2. Per germline, CDR1 SGHRS and CDR2 YFSETQ. The CDR3 extends over 14 amino acids. CDR3: CASSRTGGPYEQYF. DNA of the CDR3: TGCGCCAGCAGCCGGACAGGGGGCCCCTACGAGCAGTACTTC.

Remarks on this clone: One end of the junction fails to match germline, which may point to a read error. The V and J genes are TRBV7-2 and TRBJ1-1; 8 bases map to TRBD1. The CDR3 runs to 15 residues. From germline, CDR1 is SGHTA and CDR2 FQGNSA. CDR3 sequence (DNA): TGTGCCAGCAGCTTCCCGGGACAGGTGAACATTGAAGCTTTCTTT. Amino acid sequence: CASSFPGQVNIEAFF.

Turning to this clone: Other DNA sequences in the same sample also yield this CDR3. The chain recombines TRBV11-2 with TRBJ1-1; 7 bases map to TRBD1. Trimming cost V 2 bases and J 2 bases; bases outside gene matches: 2. The CDR3 has 14 residues. The germline V gene has CDR1 SGHAT and CDR2 FQNNGV. The CDR3: CASSLQGGNTEAFF. CDR3 DNA sequence: TGTGCCAGCAGCTTACAAGGGGGCAACACTGAAGCTTTCTTT.

The gene calls are TRBV5-4 and TRBJ1-6; 8 bases are a match to TRBD1. CDR1 is SGHNT, CDR2 YYREEE, per germline (reference sequence). The CDR3 covers 14 residues. V was clipped by 6 bases and J by 8 bases; unmatched bases: 7. The DNA of the CDR3 is TGTGCCAGCACCGCAGGGGGCAGGGATTCACCCCTCCACTTT. Amino acid sequence: CASTAGGRDSPLHF.

The genes are TRBV28 and TRBJ2-1, with D perhaps given as TRBD1 or TRBD2 (5 bases each). V was cut by 4 bases and J by 5 bases, with 18 bases left in between. CDR3 length equals 16 residues. The germline V gene has CDR1 MDHEN and CDR2 SYDVKM. CDR3 nucleotide sequence: TGTGCCAGCAGTTCCCCCGGGACCACACTTAACAATGAGCAGTTCTTC. Amino acids: CASSSPGTTLNNEQFF.

The genes are TRBV5-6 and TRBJ1-2, with D maybe TRBD1 (6 bases). CDR1 is SGHDT, CDR2 YYEEEE, per germline. V lost 0 bases and J 5 bases, leaving 11 bases between the germline ends. This CDR3 spans 14 amino acids. The CDR3 nucleotides are TGTGCCAGCAGCTTGGCCAGGGGTGGGTATGGCTACACCTTC. Amino acids: CASSLARGGYGYTF.

The sample holds a few counts of this clone. This chain connects TRBV30 to TRBJ1-5; no reliable D call. V shed 3 bases and J shed 3 bases, with 9 bases lying between them. Germline V gives CDR1 GTSNPN, CDR2 SVGIG (reference sequence). This CDR3 is 13 amino acids long. The CDR3: CAWRGSLNQPQHF. The CDR3 DNA reads TGTGCCTGGAGGGGGAGCCTCAATCAGCCCCAGCATTTT.